Below, one TCR beta chain is given with its context. The data were taken from a study of shared clonotypes between healthy human individuals. Overall study: Donor ages ranged 18 to 49 years: two women, three men.

Sequencing used immunoSEQ multiplex PCR; TCRdb keeps in-frame clones, though not all of them. The table shows millions of clones, with 85% to 95% occurring only once. Every donor was a Caucasian adult from Nashville, Tennessee. Looked up from germline, CDR1 is SGHRS and CDR2 is YFSETQ. The J segment lost 4 bases and the V segment lost 4 bases, leaving 12 bases of the junction unmatched. The CDR3 extends over 16 amino acids. The rearrangement uses TRBV5-1 and TRBJ2-7, with TRBD1 matching over 9 bases. The receptor was isolated from a young man in good health. Sequenced: naive CD4+ T cells sorted from blood. Sample subset: CD45RA+ positively selected. The CDR3 is CASSPTPGDRAYEQYF. The CDR3 DNA follows: TGCGCCAGCAGCCCCACCCCGGGGGACAGGGCGTACGAGCAGTACTTC. Looking up the rest from reference TRBV5-1 and TRBJ2-7 gives the full variable domain: KAGVTQTPRYLIKTRGQQVTLSCSPISGHRSVSWYQQTPGQGLQFLFEYFSETQRNKGNFPGRFSGRQFSNSRSEMNVSTLELGDSALYLCASSPTPGDRAYEQYFGPGTRLTVT.